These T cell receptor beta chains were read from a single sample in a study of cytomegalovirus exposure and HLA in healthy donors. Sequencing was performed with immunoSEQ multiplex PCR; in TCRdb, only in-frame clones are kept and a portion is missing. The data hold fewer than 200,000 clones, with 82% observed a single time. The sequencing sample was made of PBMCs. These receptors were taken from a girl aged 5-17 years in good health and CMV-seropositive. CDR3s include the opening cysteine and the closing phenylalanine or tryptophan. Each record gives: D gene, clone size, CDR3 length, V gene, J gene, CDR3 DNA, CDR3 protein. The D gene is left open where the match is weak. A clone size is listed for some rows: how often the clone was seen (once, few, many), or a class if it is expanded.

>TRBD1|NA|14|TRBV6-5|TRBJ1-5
TGTGCCAGCAGTTTGGGACAGGGGCTAGGGCCCCAGCATTTT
CASSLGQGLGPQHF
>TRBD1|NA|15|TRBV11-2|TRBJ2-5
TGTGCCAGCAGCTTCAGGGACAGGAGGGTAGAGACCCAGTACTTC
CASSFRDRRVETQYF
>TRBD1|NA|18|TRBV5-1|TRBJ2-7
TGCGCCAGCAGCCTCGAGGGGGGGACAGGGGATTTCACCTACGAGCAGTACTTC
CASSLEGGTGDFTYEQYF
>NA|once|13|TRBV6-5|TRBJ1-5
TGTGCCAGCAGGCGACAGAGCAATCAGCCCCAGCATTTT
CASRRQSNQPQHF
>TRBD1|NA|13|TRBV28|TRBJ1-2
TGTGCCAGCAGACCGGGACAGGGCTATGGCTACACCTTC
CASRPGQGYGYTF
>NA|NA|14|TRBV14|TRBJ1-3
TGTGCCAGCAGCCAAGCGGGGTCAGGAAACACCATATATTTT
CASSQAGSGNTIYF
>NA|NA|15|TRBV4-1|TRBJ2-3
TGCGCCAGCAGCCAAGTTGGTCAGAGCACAGATACGCAGTATTTT
CASSQVGQSTDTQYF
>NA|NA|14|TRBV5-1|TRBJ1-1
TGCGCCAGCGGGAGGGGCGGGACGAACACTGAAGCTTTCTTT
CASGRGGTNTEAFF
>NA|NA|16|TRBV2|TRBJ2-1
TGTGCCAGCACTTTGGGCGGCAGGGCCGCCTACAATGAGCAGTTCTTC
CASTLGGRAAYNEQFF
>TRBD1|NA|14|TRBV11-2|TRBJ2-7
TGTGCCAGCAGCCTGACAGGGTCGTCGAACGAGCAGTACTTC
CASSLTGSSNEQYF
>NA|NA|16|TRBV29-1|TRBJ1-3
TGCAGCGTTTATCTAGGCTCCCGCGGCTCTGGAAACACCATATATTTT
CSVYLGSRGSGNTIYF
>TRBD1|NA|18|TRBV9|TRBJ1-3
TGTGCCAGCAGCGCCCACCAGGGACAGGTAATCTCTGGAAACACCATATATTTT
CASSAHQGQVISGNTIYF
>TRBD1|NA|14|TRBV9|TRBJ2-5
TGTGCCAGCAGCGCAGGACAGGACCAAGAGACCCAGTACTTC
CASSAGQDQETQYF
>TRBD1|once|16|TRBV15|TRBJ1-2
TGTGCCACCAGAAAAGGCGCGGGACAGGGGATAAGTGGCTACACCTTC
CATRKGAGQGISGYTF
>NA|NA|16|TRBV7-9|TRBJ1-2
TGTTCCAGCAGCTTAGGAGCAGGGGAAAGAAACTATGGCTACACCTTC
CSSSLGAGERNYGYTF
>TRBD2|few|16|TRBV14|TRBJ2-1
TGTGCCAGCAGCCCGGTGGGAGGACTAGTCTACAATGAGCAGTTCTTC
CASSPVGGLVYNEQFF
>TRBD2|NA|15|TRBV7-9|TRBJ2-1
TGTGCCAGCAGCACAACCGGGACTAGTGTTAATGAGCAGTTCTTC
CASSTTGTSVNEQFF
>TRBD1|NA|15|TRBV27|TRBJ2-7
TGTGCCAGCAGCAGGACCGGGACAGGGGGCGTCGAGCAGTACTTC
CASSRTGTGGVEQYF
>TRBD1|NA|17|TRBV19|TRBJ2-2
TGTGCCAGTAGTATTGGACCCGGGACAGGGTACACCGGGGAGCTGTTTTTT
CASSIGPGTGYTGELFF
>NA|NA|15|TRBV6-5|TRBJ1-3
TGTGCCAGCAGCCAGGAGGCGAGCTCTGGAAACACCATATATTTT
CASSQEASSGNTIYF
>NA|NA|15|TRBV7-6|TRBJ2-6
TGTGCCAGCAGCCACAGGGACCCTGGGGCCAACGTCCTGACTTTC
CASSHRDPGANVLTF
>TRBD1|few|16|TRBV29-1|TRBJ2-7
TGCAGCGTTGAAGAACTGAGGACAGGGAGTTCCTACGAGCAGTACTTC
CSVEELRTGSSYEQYF
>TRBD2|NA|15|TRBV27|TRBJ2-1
TGTGCCAGCAGTAGGGGGGGCGGGAGGGAGGGTGAGCAGTTCTTC
CASSRGGGREGEQFF
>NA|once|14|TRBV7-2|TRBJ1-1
TGTGCCAGCAGCTTCGGTCCGGGAGGACCTGAAGCTTTCTTT
CASSFGPGGPEAFF
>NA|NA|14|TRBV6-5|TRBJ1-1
TGTGCCAGCAGTTACTCGCGGGGAGTCACTGAAGCTTTCTTT
CASSYSRGVTEAFF
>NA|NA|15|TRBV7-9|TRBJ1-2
TGTGCCAGCAGCCCATTCGCTCCCCAGGGCGAGGGCTACACCTTC
CASSPFAPQGEGYTF
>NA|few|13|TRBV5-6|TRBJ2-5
TGTGCCAGCAGCTCTGGGACTTTAGAGACCCAGTACTTC
CASSSGTLETQYF
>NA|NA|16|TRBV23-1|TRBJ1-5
TGCGCCAGCAGTCCTCACAGCGGAATTAGCAATCAGCCCCAGCATTTT
CASSPHSGISNQPQHF
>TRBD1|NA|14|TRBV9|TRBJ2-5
TGTGCCAGCAGCGTGGGGGACAGCGAAGAGACCCAGTACTTC
CASSVGDSEETQYF
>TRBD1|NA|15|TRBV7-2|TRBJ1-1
TGTGCCAGCAGCCTCCGACAGGGGCAGTTAACTGAAGCTTTCTTT
CASSLRQGQLTEAFF
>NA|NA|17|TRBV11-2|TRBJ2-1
TGTGCCAGCAGCCTCTCCCCCCCTTGGGCAGCAGAAATTGAGCAGTTCTTC
CASSLSPPWAAEIEQFF
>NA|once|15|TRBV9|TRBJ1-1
TGTGCCAGCAGCGTAGATAGCCAGGGGAGCACTGAAGCTTTCTTT
CASSVDSQGSTEAFF
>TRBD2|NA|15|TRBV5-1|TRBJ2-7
TGCGCCAGCAGTCCCGTCGGCGGGAGCTCCTACGAGCAGTACTTC
CASSPVGGSSYEQYF
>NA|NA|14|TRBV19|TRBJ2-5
TGTGCCAGTAGTCTAAGGACAGCTCAAGAGACCCAGTACTTC
CASSLRTAQETQYF
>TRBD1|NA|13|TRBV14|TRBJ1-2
TGTGCCAGCAGCCGCGGACAGGTCTATGGCTACACCTTC
CASSRGQVYGYTF
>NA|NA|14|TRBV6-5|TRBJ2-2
TGTGCCAGCAGTTACTCGGCGGGGACCGGGGAGCTGTTTTTT
CASSYSAGTGELFF